A selection of T cell receptor beta chains follows, all from one sample in a study of shared clonotypes between healthy human individuals. Libraries were prepared by immunoSEQ multiplex PCR; TCRdb keeps only in-frame clonotypes and omits some of them. The sample holds over a million clones; 75% to 85% are singletons and the top ten take about 0.52%. Sequencing was carried out using memory CD4+ T cells from PBMCs. These receptors were collected from a man younger than 35 in good health. Some clones in this sample may be carry-over from other donors' samples. The CDR3 runs from the conserved cysteine through the conserved F or W. The D gene is left open where the match is weak. Size tells how often a clone was seen (once, few, many) or the class of an expanded clone, and some rows leave it out.

d_call	j_call	clone_size	v_call	cdr3_nt	cdr3_aa
.	TRBJ2-1	once	TRBV9	TGTGCCAGCACGAAGAGTCCCTACAATGAGCAGTTCTTC	CASTKSPYNEQFF
.	TRBJ2-3	.	TRBV4-2	TGTGCCAGCAGCCAAGATCGGTCCATCGAACCCACAGATACGCAGTATTTT	CASSQDRSIEPTDTQYF
.	TRBJ2-5	.	TRBV18	TGTGCCAGCTCACCACCGCGGGTTCAAGAGACCCAGTACTTC	CASSPPRVQETQYF
TRBD2	TRBJ2-3	.	TRBV5-1	TGCGCCAGCAGCGCCCCCAGTAGCGGGAGGGCTAGCACAGATACGCAGTATTTT	CASSAPSSGRASTDTQYF
.	TRBJ2-5	.	TRBV4-1	TGCGCCAGCAGCCACCCACTGGGGTCTCAAGAGACCCAGTACTTC	CASSHPLGSQETQYF
TRBD1	TRBJ1-4	.	TRBV28	TGTGCCAGCAGCTATACAAGGCCGGGACAGGGTTCTCAAAAACTGTTTTTT	CASSYTRPGQGSQKLFF
TRBD1	TRBJ1-1	.	TRBV27	TGTGCCAGCAGTTTAGGACAGGGGGCAAGCACTGAAGCTTTCTTT	CASSLGQGASTEAFF
.	TRBJ2-1	.	TRBV7-9	TGTGCCAGCAGCCCCTGGGGTGGGAGGAGCTTGAATGAGCAGTTCTTC	CASSPWGGRSLNEQFF
.	TRBJ1-3	.	TRBV6-6	TGTGCCAGCAGCCCCCCGCCGGGACCAGGGGGAAACACCATATATTTT	CASSPPPGPGGNTIYF
TRBD1	TRBJ2-2	many	TRBV27	TGTGCCAGCAGTTTTCGGGTAGGGGGCTTGACCGGGGAGCTGTTTTTT	CASSFRVGGLTGELFF
TRBD1	TRBJ2-1	.	TRBV27	TGTGCCAGCAGTTCAGGGGGCCGTGGGAATGAGCAGTTCTTC	CASSSGGRGNEQFF
.	TRBJ1-5	.	TRBV7-9	TGTGCCAGCAGCAAAGAGGATCAGCCCCAGCATTTT	CASSKEDQPQHF
TRBD2	TRBJ2-1	once	TRBV20-1	TGCAGTGCTACTCGGGGGGATGAGCAGTTCTTC	CSATRGDEQFF
.	TRBJ2-5	.	TRBV6-5	TGTGCCAGCAGTTACTCACCAGGGGGGGAGACCCAGTACTTC	CASSYSPGGETQYF
TRBD1	TRBJ1-1	.	TRBV25-1	TGTGCCAGCAGCCACAGAAGACAGGGGGCAGACACTGAAGCTTTCTTT	CASSHRRQGADTEAFF
.	TRBJ2-2	.	TRBV28	TGTGCCAGCAATACGGACCGTTACACCGGGGAGCTGTTTTTT	CASNTDRYTGELFF
.	TRBJ2-1	.	TRBV9	TGTGCCAGCAGCGTAGCGGTAGGGGGGGCTAGCGGATCCTACAATGAGCAGTTCTTC	CASSVAVGGASGSYNEQFF
TRBD1	TRBJ2-5	.	TRBV20-1	TGCAGTGGGGACAGAGAGACCCAGTACTTC	CSGDRETQYF
.	TRBJ2-7	once	TRBV9	TGTGCCAGCAGCGTAGTCCACGAGCAGTACTTC	CASSVVHEQYF
TRBD1	TRBJ2-1	.	TRBV9	TGTGCCAGCAGCGCCGACGTAGGGGGCCGGACAGTACGCAATGAGCAGTTCTTC	CASSADVGGRTVRNEQFF
.	TRBJ2-5	.	TRBV27	TGTGCCAGCAGTTTCGCCTTCTCTAGGGCCCAAGAGACCCAGTACTTC	CASSFAFSRAQETQYF
.	TRBJ2-2	.	TRBV19	TGTGCCAGTAGGACTTACAGGGATCGAGGCGGGGAGCTGTTTTTT	CASRTYRDRGGELFF
.	TRBJ2-7	.	TRBV6-5	TGTGCCAGCAGTTACGCCCCCGGGAGTCGGTACGAGCAGTACTTC	CASSYAPGSRYEQYF
.	TRBJ1-1	few	TRBV5-4	TGTGCCAGCAGCTTGACAGGGAGGAACACTGAAGCTTTCTTT	CASSLTGRNTEAFF
TRBD1	TRBJ1-1	.	TRBV5-1	TGCGCCAGCAGCCCGACCGGGACAGGGGACACTGAAGCTTTCTTT	CASSPTGTGDTEAFF
.	TRBJ1-4	once	TRBV28	TGTGCCAGCAGTTCACAGGGTAGAGAAAAACTGTTTTTT	CASSSQGREKLFF
TRBD2	TRBJ2-3	.	TRBV7-9	TGTGCCAGCAGCTTCGGGACTAGCGGGAGGGTTGATACGCAGTATTTT	CASSFGTSGRVDTQYF
TRBD2	TRBJ2-1	.	TRBV9	TGTGCCAGCACCTGGGGACTAGCGGACTACAATGAGCAGTTCTTC	CASTWGLADYNEQFF
.	TRBJ2-5	.	TRBV7-2	TGTGCCAGCAGCTCTGGACGGATGGGGACCCAGTACTTC	CASSSGRMGTQYF
.	TRBJ2-5	.	TRBV5-1	TGCGCCAGCAGCTACGCCCAAGAGACCCAGTACTTC	CASSYAQETQYF
.	TRBJ2-3	.	TRBV7-3	TGTGCCAGCAGCTTTTACGGGATGGAAGGAGATACGCAGTATTTT	CASSFYGMEGDTQYF
.	TRBJ2-6	.	TRBV2	TGTGCCAGCAGTGAAGAAGGATGGGGCGCTGGGGCCAACGTCCTGACTTTC	CASSEEGWGAGANVLTF
.	TRBJ2-7	few	TRBV27	TGTGCCAGCAGTTTAGGGGGGTTTAGGCCGGGACTCCAAAAAAGCTCCTACGAGCAGTACTTC	CASSLGGFRPGLQKSSYEQYF
.	TRBJ2-5	.	TRBV5-1	TGCGCCAGCAGCTTGACTAGTCGGGGGCAAGAGACCCAGTACTTC	CASSLTSRGQETQYF
.	TRBJ1-5	few	TRBV28	TGTGCCAGCAGTTTACTGGGGAGCAATCAGCCCCAGCATTTT	CASSLLGSNQPQHF
.	TRBJ1-4	.	TRBV10-2	TGCGCCAGCACCGAGTCAAGGTGGGGGACTAATGAAAAACTGTTTTTT	CASTESRWGTNEKLFF
TRBD1	TRBJ2-7	.	TRBV5-1	TGCGCCAGCGGTCCCGGACAGGCCTCCTACGAGCAGTACTTC	CASGPGQASYEQYF
TRBD1	TRBJ1-1	.	TRBV6-1	TGTGCCAGCAGTGGGACAGGGGCCCTAAACACTGAAGCTTTCTTT	CASSGTGALNTEAFF
.	TRBJ2-5	once	TRBV5-1	TGCGCCAGCAGCTACGGAGGGGGGGGCCAAGAGACCCAGTACTTC	CASSYGGGGQETQYF
.	TRBJ2-3	.	TRBV5-6	TGTGCCAGCAGCTTAGTCTCGGCTGCAGGTGGTCATACGCAGTATTTT	CASSLVSAAGGHTQYF
.	TRBJ2-7	.	TRBV4-1	TGCGCCAGCAGCCAAGGGGCAGGGCTAGGGGAGCAGTACTTC	CASSQGAGLGEQYF
.	TRBJ2-7	.	TRBV28	TGTGCCAGCAGTCTTGGCGGACAGACGGCCTACGAGCAGTACTTC	CASSLGGQTAYEQYF
.	TRBJ2-4	.	TRBV30	TGTGCCTGGAGTAGTGGAAACATTCAGTACTTC	CAWSSGNIQYF
.	TRBJ1-1	.	TRBV7-3	TGTGCCAGCAGCTTCGTGAGGGACACTGAAGCTTTCTTT	CASSFVRDTEAFF
TRBD1	TRBJ2-3	.	TRBV5-6	TGTGCCAGCAGCGAGACAGGGAAATTTAGCACAGATACGCAGTATTTT	CASSETGKFSTDTQYF
.	TRBJ1-5	.	TRBV5-8	TGTGCCAGCAGCCTTGACAGGAATCAGCCCCAGCATTTT	CASSLDRNQPQHF
TRBD1	TRBJ2-5	.	TRBV10-3	TGTGCCACCGGGGTGACAGGGCTATTGGAGACCCAGTACTTC	CATGVTGLLETQYF
.	TRBJ2-2	few	TRBV7-8	TGTGCCAGCAGCTTAGGTACAGGGAACACCGGGGAGCTGTTTTTT	CASSLGTGNTGELFF
.	TRBJ1-6	.	TRBV12-5	TGTGCTAGTGGTTTGGACGGGGGTTCACCCCTCCACTTT	CASGLDGGSPLHF
.	TRBJ1-2	.	TRBV6-5	TGTGCCAGCCGGATCTTTGGGGAGGGCTATGGCTACACCTTC	CASRIFGEGYGYTF
TRBD1	TRBJ2-2	.	TRBV5-1	TGCGCCAGCACCTTACTCGGGACCGGGACAGGGGACACCGGGGAGCTGTTTTTT	CASTLLGTGTGDTGELFF
TRBD2	TRBJ2-7	.	TRBV11-3	TGTGCCAGCAGCTTAGACGGGACTAGAGGTTTGTACGAGCAGTACTTC	CASSLDGTRGLYEQYF